Sequencing of this T cell receptor beta chain was carried out in a study of blood T cell repertoires in COVID-19. Here immunoSEQ multiplex PCR was the method, and the copy in TCRdb shows in-frame clones only, minus some. In the table there are around 81,000 clones, approximately 80% of which are singletons. A single count supports this clone. Sequencing was done on a sample of peripheral blood. This TCR derives from a man older than 75 with acute or convalescent COVID-19.

CDR3 nucleotides: TGTGCCAGCAGCACACAGAACACTGAAGCTTTCTTT. This gives the protein CASSTQNTEAFF. V and J are TRBV7-6 and TRBJ1-1; D not certain. The CDR3 covers 12 residues. The germline V and J ends were trimmed by 5 bases and 1 base, with 5 bases remaining between them. Germline V lookup: CDR1 SGHVS, CDR2 FNYEAQ.